The rows below give T cell receptor beta chains drawn from one sample of a study of blood T cell repertoires in COVID-19. Assay: immunoSEQ multiplex PCR; the TCRdb copy retains only in-frame clones and omits some. In the table there are nearly 50,000 clones, roughly 88% of which are singletons. The specimen sequenced was peripheral blood. The receptors here all came from a human donor in a cohort sampled during active COVID-19. CDR3s include the opening cysteine and the closing phenylalanine or tryptophan. A D gene is named only where the DNA matches it firmly. Clone size is given for some rows only: seen once, a few or many times, or a class if the clone is expanded.

V gene	D gene	J gene	clone size	CDR3 protein	CDR3 DNA
TRBV6-2/TRBV6-3	-	TRBJ1-3	-	CASSKGTGNTIYF	TGTGCCAGCAGTAAGGGGACAGGAAACACCATATATTTT
TRBV3-1/TRBV3-2	TRBD2	TRBJ2-1	-	CASSQVGLAGAIYNEQFF	TGTGCCAGCAGCCAAGTTGGACTAGCGGGAGCTATATACAATGAGCAGTTCTTC
TRBV18	-	TRBJ2-2	-	CASSPGQGNTGELFF	TGTGCCAGCTCACCGGGGCAGGGGAACACCGGGGAGCTGTTTTTT
TRBV12-5	-	TRBJ1-1	-	CASGLQGNTEAFF	TGTGCTAGTGGTTTACAGGGGAACACTGAAGCTTTCTTT
TRBV3-1/TRBV3-2	TRBD1	TRBJ1-3	-	CASSQGAGGKGNTIYF	TGTGCCAGCAGCCAAGGGGCAGGGGGCAAGGGAAACACCATATATTTT
TRBV10-1	-	TRBJ2-5	-	CASSESRTRNQETQYF	TGCGCCAGCAGTGAGTCCCGTACTAGGAACCAAGAGACCCAGTACTTC
TRBV30	-	TRBJ1-1	-	CAWSRAAEAFF	TGTGCCTGGAGCCGTGCGGCTGAAGCTTTCTTT
TRBV10-3	-	TRBJ2-5	-	CAISDSGQTKETQYF	TGTGCCATCAGTGACTCTGGACAGACTAAAGAGACCCAGTACTTC
TRBV30	TRBD1	TRBJ1-5	few	CAWSAGNGQGGQPQHF	TGTGCCTGGAGCGCCGGAAACGGACAGGGGGGTCAGCCCCAGCATTTT
TRBV6-5	TRBD1	TRBJ2-7	-	CASSYSRQGIHEQYF	TGTGCCAGCAGTTACTCGCGACAGGGTATCCACGAGCAGTACTTC
TRBV19	-	TRBJ2-3	-	CASRDKWGDTQYF	TGTGCCAGTAGGGACAAATGGGGAGATACGCAGTATTTT
TRBV3-1/TRBV3-2	TRBD2	TRBJ2-1	-	CASKNGLAGYNEQFF	TGTGCCAGCAAGAACGGACTAGCCGGCTACAATGAGCAGTTCTTC
TRBV9	-	TRBJ1-1	-	CASSPVPGGTEAFF	TGTGCCAGCAGCCCGGTCCCGGGAGGCACTGAAGCTTTCTTT
TRBV4-3	-	TRBJ2-1	-	CASSQELQYNEQFF	TGCGCCAGCAGCCAAGAATTGCAGTACAATGAGCAGTTCTTC
TRBV7-6	-	TRBJ2-3	once	CASSSVPNRADTQYF	TGTGCCAGCAGCTCGGTCCCAAACAGGGCAGATACGCAGTATTTT
TRBV28	-	TRBJ2-2	-	CASSFGPTNTGELFF	TGTGCCAGCAGTTTTGGGCCTACGAACACCGGGGAGCTGTTTTTT
TRBV28	-	TRBJ2-5	-	CASSFNQGLGETQYF	TGTGCCAGCAGTTTTAACCAGGGCCTTGGAGAGACCCAGTACTTC
TRBV6-5	TRBD1	TRBJ2-1	-	CASSWDRENEQFF	TGTGCCAGCTCCTGGGACAGGGAAAATGAGCAGTTCTTC
TRBV28	TRBD1	TRBJ2-7	-	CASSHGQGGSYEQYF	TGTGCCAGCAGCCACGGACAGGGGGGCTCCTACGAGCAGTACTTC
TRBV6-5	TRBD1	TRBJ1-3	-	CASSFGQGGNTIYF	TGTGCCAGCAGTTTCGGACAGGGTGGAAACACCATATATTTT
TRBV7-2	TRBD1	TRBJ2-2	-	CASTEQGPGELFF	TGTGCCAGCACCGAACAGGGGCCCGGGGAGCTGTTTTTT
TRBV28	TRBD1	TRBJ1-6	once	CASGGTGGSGNSPLHF	TGTGCCAGCGGCGGGACAGGGGGCTCGGGTAATTCACCCCTCCACTTT
TRBV28	TRBD1	TRBJ2-7	-	CASSLGQGDTQYF	TGTGCCAGCAGTTTAGGACAGGGAGATACGCAGTACTTC
TRBV7-2	-	TRBJ1-5	few	CASSTPDQPQHF	TGTGCCAGCAGCACGCCGGATCAGCCCCAGCATTTT
TRBV30	TRBD2	TRBJ2-3	-	CAWSVTSGGEITF	TGTGCCTGGAGTGTAACTAGCGGGGGAGAAATAACTTTT
TRBV4-1	TRBD1	TRBJ2-6	once	CASSQLGTAFSGANVLTF	TGCGCCAGCAGCCAGTTAGGGACAGCCTTCTCTGGGGCCAACGTCCTGACTTTC
TRBV7-9	TRBD2	TRBJ2-3	-	CASSLGASGDRTDTQYF	TGTGCCAGCAGCTTAGGGGCTAGCGGGGACCGCACAGATACGCAGTATTTT
TRBV7-2	TRBD2	TRBJ2-1	-	CASSPPPAGVGNEQFF	TGTGCCAGCAGCCCGCCCCCAGCGGGAGTTGGAAATGAGCAGTTCTTC
TRBV5-1	TRBD2	TRBJ2-1	-	CASSPTELAGDEQFF	TGCGCCAGCAGCCCAACAGAACTAGCGGGAGATGAGCAGTTCTTC
TRBV6-5	-	TRBJ1-4	-	CASSYQGNEKLFF	TGTGCCAGCAGTTACCAGGGTAATGAAAAACTGTTTTTT
TRBV12-3/TRBV12-4	-	TRBJ2-7	-	CASTQGYEQYF	TGTGCCAGCACTCAGGGATACGAGCAGTACTTC
TRBV5-1	-	TRBJ2-2	-	CASSSQGTGELFF	TGCGCCAGCAGCTCCCAGGGGACCGGGGAGCTGTTTTTT
TRBV4-3	-	TRBJ1-4	once	CASSPGSVNNEKLFF	TGCGCCAGCAGCCCTGGTTCGGTGAATAATGAAAAACTGTTTTTT
TRBV3-1/TRBV3-2	-	TRBJ1-2	once	CASSPNQARATGFYYGYTF	TGTGCCAGCAGCCCCAACCAAGCGCGTGCGACGGGTTTTTACTATGGCTACACCTTC
TRBV27	TRBD2	TRBJ2-2	-	CASRLAGGLGELFF	TGTGCCAGCAGGCTAGCGGGGGGGTTAGGGGAGCTGTTTTTT
TRBV19	-	TRBJ1-5	-	CASSQQGVQPQHF	TGTGCCAGTAGTCAACAGGGTGTTCAGCCCCAGCATTTT
TRBV6-5	TRBD2	TRBJ2-7	-	CASNREGNYEQYF	TGTGCCAGCAATCGGGAGGGGAACTACGAGCAGTACTTC
TRBV9	TRBD2	TRBJ2-2	-	CASSVGLAGPNTGELFF	TGTGCCAGCAGCGTAGGACTAGCGGGCCCGAACACCGGGGAGCTGTTTTTT
TRBV28	TRBD1	TRBJ1-5	-	CASSLGQGSNQPQHF	TGTGCCAGCAGTTTGGGACAGGGAAGCAATCAGCCCCAGCATTTT
TRBV30	-	TRBJ1-5	-	CAWSATGLNQPQHF	TGTGCCTGGAGTGCGACAGGCCTTAACCAGCCCCAGCATTTT
TRBV20-1	TRBD2	TRBJ2-3	-	CSASLAGTDTQYF	TGCAGTGCTAGTCTAGCGGGTACAGATACGCAGTATTTT
TRBV2	TRBD1	TRBJ1-2	-	CASSAATGALNGHTF	TGTGCCAGCAGTGCTGCGACAGGGGCATTGAATGGCCACACCTTC
TRBV25-1	-	TRBJ2-1	-	CASSERQGWGINEQFF	TGTGCCAGCAGTGAACGGCAGGGGTGGGGGATCAATGAGCAGTTCTTC
TRBV18	TRBD2	TRBJ2-3	once	CASSPRTSGRSDTQYF	TGTGCCAGCTCACCAAGGACTAGCGGGAGATCAGATACGCAGTATTTT
TRBV6-5	TRBD1	TRBJ2-1	-	CASRDNGQGLDEQFF	TGTGCCAGCAGGGACAATGGACAGGGGTTAGATGAGCAGTTCTTC
TRBV7-8	TRBD1	TRBJ2-3	-	CASSLTGALRTDTQYF	TGTGCCAGCAGCTTGACAGGGGCCTTACGCACAGATACGCAGTATTTT
TRBV27	-	TRBJ1-1	-	CASLPQGRHTEAFF	TGTGCCAGTTTACCCCAGGGTAGGCACACTGAAGCTTTCTTT
TRBV5-4	TRBD2	TRBJ2-5	-	CASSILAGGPEETQYF	TGTGCCAGCAGCATTCTAGCGGGGGGGCCCGAAGAGACCCAGTACTTC
TRBV6-2/TRBV6-3	-	TRBJ2-5	-	CASSYRGFQETQYF	TGTGCCAGCAGTTACAGGGGGTTCCAAGAGACCCAGTACTTC
TRBV5-6	-	TRBJ2-7	-	CASSSVTGSYEQYF	TGTGCCAGCAGCTCAGTGACAGGATCCTACGAGCAGTACTTC